This T cell receptor (beta chain) was observed in a study of T cells in Graves' hyperthyroidism and ophthalmopathy. Researchers barred patients who had uncontrolled infection, other autoimmune disease, pregnancy or lactation. In regard to this clonotype: Its cognate antigen is unknown.

V was shortened by 0 bases and J by 4 bases, with 9 bases between the two germline ends. The germline V gene has CDR1 ENHRY and CDR2 SYGVKD. The CDR3 has 14 residues. Regions amplified from RNA transcripts were the TCR beta CDR3 regions. Initially, a first-round RT-PCR of the TCR CDR3 employed the HTBI primer set. TCRdb itself ran the multiplex PCR reads through MiXCR, one entry per CDR3 protein. Altogether 350,000 or so distinct CDR3 sequences are present, about 17% being singletons, with the ten largest covering almost 35%. Study-wide results and limits: Clonotypes that were expanded in thyroid above 0.001 mostly appeared in blood too.

Sequences were obtained from blood. This chain uses TRBV10-3 with TRBJ1-1; unclear D gene. The source is a woman aged 25 to 45 with Graves' hyperthyroidism that later progressed to Graves' ophthalmopathy. DNA of the CDR3: TGTGCCATCAGTGAGTCAGGGTCGGGCACTGAAGCTTTCTTT. The encoded protein is CAISESGSGTEAFF.